This T cell receptor beta chain originates from a study of T-cell reconstitution after alpha-beta-depleted transplantation in children. This clonotype was seen at least ten times. This sample's TCRbeta library carried unique molecular identifier barcodes. TCRdb fed the PCR reads into MiXCR, producing one record per CDR3 protein. The sample lists 200,000 to 300,000 distinct CDR3 sequences, approximately 12% seen once, with roughly 2.6% in the top ten. Germline loops: CDR1 SEHNR, CDR2 FQNEAQ (reference sequence). The CDR3 length is 15 residues. V was trimmed by 5 bases and J by 8 bases, leaving 16 bases between them.

The TCR comes from a human donor who donated a stem cell graft to a child with acute lymphoblastic leukemia. This chain links TRBV7-9 with TRBJ1-6, with D unresolved. The specimen comprised PBMCs from the stem cell graft donor, sampled from the stem cell graft. The CDR3 nucleotides are TGTGCCAGCAGCCCCGAGGCCGGCCCAGATTCACCCCTCCACTTT. Translating it yields CASSPEAGPDSPLHF.